The rows below give T cell receptor beta chains drawn from one sample of a study of blood T cell repertoires in COVID-19. Data came from immunoSEQ multiplex PCR; TCRdb stores just in-frame clones and leaves some out. The table has approximately 250,000 clones, approximately 80% seen once. The sample was peripheral blood. These receptor sequences come from an older woman with active or convalescent COVID-19. CDR3s include the opening cysteine and the closing phenylalanine or tryptophan. D genes are given only for firm matches. Where a row states a size, it is once, few, many or the class of an expanded clone; other rows omit it.

d_call j_call v_call clone_size cdr3_length cdr3_nt cdr3_aa
. TRBJ2-1 TRBV11-3 . 15 TGTGCCAGCAGCTTAGAGCGGGGGCCCTACAATGAGCAGTTCTTC CASSLERGPYNEQFF
. TRBJ1-2 TRBV2 few 14 TGTGCCAGCAGTGAAGGAGGTGGGGCATGGGGCTACACCTTC CASSEGGGAWGYTF
TRBD2 TRBJ2-1 TRBV3-1/TRBV3-2 . 14 TGTGCCAGCAGCCAAGCGGGGGGCTACAATGAGCAGTTCTTC CASSQAGGYNEQFF
TRBD2 TRBJ2-3 TRBV5-1 . 16 TGCGCCAGCAGCCTACTAGCGGGGGGAAGCACAGATACGCAGTATTTT CASSLLAGGSTDTQYF
. TRBJ1-3 TRBV3-1/TRBV3-2 . 16 TGTGCCAGCAGCCAAGCCCCCTTGTATAATGGAAACACCATATATTTT CASSQAPLYNGNTIYF
TRBD1 TRBJ1-5 TRBV30 . 15 TGTGCCTGGAGTGTTCTTGGGACAGGGATCCTGCCCCAGCATTTT CAWSVLGTGILPQHF
TRBD1 TRBJ1-3 TRBV19 few 16 TGTGCCAGTACCGGGACAGGGGGACTTGCTGGAAACACCATATATTTT CASTGTGGLAGNTIYF
. TRBJ2-7 TRBV1 . 15 TGCACCACACACTACGAAGGGGCAGCGCTCTACGAGCAGTACTTC CTTHYEGAALYEQYF
. TRBJ2-1 TRBV29-1 . 12 TGCATCGCAACAGGGATGGGCAATGAGCAGTTCTTC CIATGMGNEQFF
TRBD2 TRBJ2-7 TRBV6-2/TRBV6-3 . 15 TGTGCCAGCAGTTCCCTTAGCGGGAGAGCCTACGAGCAGTACTTC CASSSLSGRAYEQYF
TRBD1 TRBJ1-2 TRBV4-2 . 16 TGTGCCAGCAGCCAACAACTCGGGACAGGGGTCTATGGCTACACCTTC CASSQQLGTGVYGYTF
TRBD1 TRBJ1-2 TRBV5-1 . 15 TGCGCCAGCAGCTTGGACCCACAGGGGGCGAGGGGCTACACCTTC CASSLDPQGARGYTF
TRBD1 TRBJ1-5 TRBV7-9 . 14 TGTGCCAGCAGCCCCGGACAGGGGAGTCAGCCCCAGCATTTT CASSPGQGSQPQHF
TRBD1 TRBJ1-3 TRBV12-3/TRBV12-4 . 13 TGTGCCAGCAGGCGGGACAGTGGAAACACCATATATTTT CASRRDSGNTIYF
TRBD2 TRBJ2-1 TRBV7-8 . 17 TGTGCCAGCAGCCCCGCCGGGGCGAGCGGGAGGGCCTTTGAGCAGTTCTTC CASSPAGASGRAFEQFF
. TRBJ1-1 TRBV3-1/TRBV3-2 . 14 TGTGCCAGCAGCCAGAGGGAGGGTGGCACTGAAGCTTTCTTT CASSQREGGTEAFF
TRBD1 TRBJ1-2 TRBV7-2 . 15 TGTGCCAGCAGCCCCGCCGAGGGGGCCTACTATGGCTACACCTTC CASSPAEGAYYGYTF
. TRBJ1-1 TRBV19 . 13 TGTGCCAGTAGTATCGGTGGGAACACTGAAGCTTTCTTT CASSIGGNTEAFF
TRBD1 TRBJ2-5 TRBV5-1 . 15 TGCGCCAGCAGCTTGGCTAGGGGGCAACAAGAGACCCAGTACTTC CASSLARGQQETQYF
TRBD1 TRBJ2-2 TRBV9 few 16 TGTGCCAGCAGCCCCCGTGCAGGGGGCCCCACCGGGGAGCTGTTTTTT CASSPRAGGPTGELFF
TRBD2 TRBJ2-1 TRBV5-1 . 15 TGCGCCAGCAGCCCCGGACTAGCGGCCTACAATGAGCAGTTCTTC CASSPGLAAYNEQFF
. TRBJ2-7 TRBV6-1 . 14 TGTGCCAGCAGTGAAGATCCGGGTTTTGGGGAGCAGTACTTC CASSEDPGFGEQYF
. TRBJ2-4 TRBV28 . 13 TGTGCCAGCAGTTTGACTAGTAAAAACATTCAGTACTTC CASSLTSKNIQYF
TRBD2 TRBJ2-7 TRBV30 . 13 TGTGCCTGGAGTGTTCTAGCGGGAGGCGAGCAGTACTTC CAWSVLAGGEQYF
TRBD2 TRBJ2-1 TRBV7-3 few 16 TGTGCCAGCAGCTCGCAGAGCGGGAGTATTTTAAATGAGCAGTTCTTC CASSSQSGSILNEQFF
. TRBJ2-7 TRBV7-9 . 12 TGTGCCAGCAGAACGGGTGCCTACGAGCAGTACTTC CASRTGAYEQYF
. TRBJ1-5 TRBV10-3 . 14 TGTGCCATCAGTGATCGGTTAAACAATCAGCCCCAGCATTTT CAISDRLNNQPQHF
. TRBJ1-4 TRBV10-2 . 13 TGCGCCAGCCAAGGGGGAAGGGCGGAAAAACTGTTTTTT CASQGGRAEKLFF
. TRBJ1-3 TRBV10-3 once 14 TGTGCCATCTGTAACGGGAGTACTGGAAACACCATATATTTT CAICNGSTGNTIYF
. TRBJ2-5 TRBV2 . 14 TGTGCCAGCAGGTACACAAACGGGCAAGAGACCCAGTACTTC CASRYTNGQETQYF
. TRBJ1-2 TRBV6-5 . 14 TGTGCCAGCAGTTCCGACAGGATAGCCTATGGCTACACCTTC CASSSDRIAYGYTF
TRBD2 TRBJ2-3 TRBV4-2 . 18 TGTGCCAGTTACGGGACTAGCGGGGGGACCACTAGCACAGATACGCAGTATTTT CASYGTSGGTTSTDTQYF
TRBD2 TRBJ2-3 TRBV4-1 . 15 TGCGCCAGCAGTAATATAGCGGGAGGTCTAGATACGCAGTATTTT CASSNIAGGLDTQYF
TRBD2 TRBJ2-5 TRBV9 . 16 TGTGCCAGCAGCGTTTTGAGCGGGGGGGTCCAAGAGACCCAGTACTTC CASSVLSGGVQETQYF
. TRBJ1-2 TRBV28 . 14 TGTGCCAGCAGGTCCCCGACAAGTAACTATGGCTACACCTTC CASRSPTSNYGYTF
. TRBJ2-2 TRBV9 . 12 TGTGCCAGCAGCCCGTACACCGGGGAGCTGTTTTTT CASSPYTGELFF
TRBD2 TRBJ2-3 TRBV4-1 . 15 TGCGCCAGCAGCCAAGTTGGACTAGGAACAGATACGCAGTATTTT CASSQVGLGTDTQYF
. TRBJ2-5 TRBV19 . 14 TGTGCCAGTATGGATCGGGCAGGGGAAGAGACCCAGTACTTC CASMDRAGEETQYF
. TRBJ1-6 TRBV19 . 15 TGTGCCAGTAGTATAGGGCAGGGTAACAATTCACCCCTCCACTTT CASSIGQGNNSPLHF
. TRBJ2-3 TRBV5-6 . 16 TGTGCCAGCAGCTTGGAAATTTCGCTAGCCCCAGATACGCAGTATTTT CASSLEISLAPDTQYF
TRBD1 TRBJ1-1 TRBV27 once 13 TGTGCCAGCAGAAAAACAGGGGGCACTGAAGCTTTCTTT CASRKTGGTEAFF
TRBD1 TRBJ2-1 TRBV5-4 . 14 TGTGCCAGCAGCCCTCGACAGGGCTACAATGAGCAGTTCTTC CASSPRQGYNEQFF
TRBD2 TRBJ2-3 TRBV11-2 . 16 TGTGCCAGCAGCTTAGAAGGCGGGGGGGCCTCAGATACGCAGTATTTT CASSLEGGGASDTQYF
. TRBJ1-2 TRBV6-1 . 11 TGTGCCAGCAGTGAACGTCCGGGCTACACCTTC CASSERPGYTF
. TRBJ1-5 TRBV19 . 15 TGTGCCAGTAGTATAGACGGCAGGGGCAATCAGCCCCAGCATTTT CASSIDGRGNQPQHF
TRBD2 TRBJ2-5 TRBV11-2 . 18 TGTGCCAGCAGCTTAGGAGCGGGAGCGGAACCCCCCGGGGAGACCCAGTACTTC CASSLGAGAEPPGETQYF
TRBD2 TRBJ2-1 TRBV9 . 14 TGTGCCAGCAGTTGGACTAGCGAAAATAATGAGCAGTTCTTC CASSWTSENNEQFF
. TRBJ2-1 TRBV6-4 . 15 TGTGCCAGCAGTGACGGGCCAGGGGTGGGCAATGAGCAGTTCTTC CASSDGPGVGNEQFF
TRBD2 TRBJ2-3 TRBV7-6 . 16 TGTGCCAGCAGCTCGGTTAGCGGGAGCAGCACAGATACGCAGTATTTT CASSSVSGSSTDTQYF
. TRBJ1-4 TRBV11-2 once 13 TGTGCCAGCAGCTTACAGGGTGATGAAAAACTGTTTTTT CASSLQGDEKLFF
TRBD1 TRBJ1-2 TRBV6-1 . 16 TGTGCCAGCAGTGAATCGGGACAGGGCAGGAACTATGGCTACACCTTC CASSESGQGRNYGYTF
TRBD1 TRBJ1-2 TRBV28 . 14 TGTGCCAGCAGTTTAGTCGGGACAGGGGGAGGCTACACCTTC CASSLVGTGGGYTF
. TRBJ2-3 TRBV4-2 . 13 TGTGCCAGCAGCCAAGAACGGGGGGATACGCAGTATTTT CASSQERGDTQYF
. TRBJ1-3 TRBV5-1 . 15 TGCGCCAGCAGCCCTGACAGCTTCTCTGGAAACACCATATATTTT CASSPDSFSGNTIYF
TRBD2 TRBJ2-3 TRBV10-2 . 14 TGCGCCAGCCGACTAGCGGGAGCCGCAGATACGCAGTATTTT CASRLAGAADTQYF